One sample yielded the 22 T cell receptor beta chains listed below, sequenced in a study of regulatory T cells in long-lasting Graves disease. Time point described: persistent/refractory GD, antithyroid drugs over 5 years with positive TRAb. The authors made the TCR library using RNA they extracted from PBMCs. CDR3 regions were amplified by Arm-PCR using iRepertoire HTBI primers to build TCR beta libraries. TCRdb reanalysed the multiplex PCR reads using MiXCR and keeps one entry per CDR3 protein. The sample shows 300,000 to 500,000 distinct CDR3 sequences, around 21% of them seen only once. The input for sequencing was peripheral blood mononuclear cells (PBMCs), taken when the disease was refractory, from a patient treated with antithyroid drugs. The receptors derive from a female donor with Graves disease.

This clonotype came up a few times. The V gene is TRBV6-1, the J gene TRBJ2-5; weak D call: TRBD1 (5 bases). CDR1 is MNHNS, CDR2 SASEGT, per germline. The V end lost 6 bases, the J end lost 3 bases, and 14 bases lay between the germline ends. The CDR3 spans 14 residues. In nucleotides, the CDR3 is TGTGCCAGCAGAGAAATGACAGCAAAAGAGACCCAGTACTTC. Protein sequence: CASREMTAKETQYF.

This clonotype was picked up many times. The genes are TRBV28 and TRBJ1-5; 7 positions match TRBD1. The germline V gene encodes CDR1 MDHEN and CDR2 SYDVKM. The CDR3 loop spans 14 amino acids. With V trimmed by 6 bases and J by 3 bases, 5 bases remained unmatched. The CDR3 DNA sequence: TGTGCCAGCAGACGACAGGGTCCCAATCAGCCCCAGCATTTT. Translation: CASRRQGPNQPQHF.

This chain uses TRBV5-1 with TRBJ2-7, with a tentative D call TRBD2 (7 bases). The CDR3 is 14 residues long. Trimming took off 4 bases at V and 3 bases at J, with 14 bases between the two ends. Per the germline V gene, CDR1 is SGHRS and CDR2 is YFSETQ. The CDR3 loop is CASSGSGTYYEQYF. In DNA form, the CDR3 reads TGCGCCAGCAGCGGAAGCGGGACATACTACGAGCAGTACTTC.

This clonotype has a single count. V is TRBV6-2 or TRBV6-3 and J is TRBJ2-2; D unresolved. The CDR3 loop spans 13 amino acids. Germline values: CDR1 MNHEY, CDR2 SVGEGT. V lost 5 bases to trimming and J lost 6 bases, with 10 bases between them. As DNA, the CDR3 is TGTGCCAGCAGTCTGTCTTCCGCCGGGGAGCTGTTTTTT. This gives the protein CASSLSSAGELFF.

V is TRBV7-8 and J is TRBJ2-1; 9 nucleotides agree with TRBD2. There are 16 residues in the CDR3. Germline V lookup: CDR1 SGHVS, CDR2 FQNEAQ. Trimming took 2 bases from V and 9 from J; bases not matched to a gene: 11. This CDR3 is CASSLRAGGEEAEQFF. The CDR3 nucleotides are TGTGCCAGCAGCTTAAGAGCGGGAGGAGAAGAGGCTGAGCAGTTCTTC.

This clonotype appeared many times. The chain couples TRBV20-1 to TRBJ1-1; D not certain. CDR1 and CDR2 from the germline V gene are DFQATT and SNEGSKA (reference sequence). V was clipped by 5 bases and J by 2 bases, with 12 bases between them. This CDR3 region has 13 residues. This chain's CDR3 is CSAAPLPNTEAFF. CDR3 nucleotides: TGCAGTGCTGCCCCATTGCCCAACACTGAAGCTTTCTTT.

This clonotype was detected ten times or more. The CDR3 DNA is TGTGCCAGCAGTTCCGGGCCTCGTGGGAGCTGGCGTCAAGAGACCCAGTACTTC. Protein product: CASSSGPRGSWRQETQYF. This chain uses TRBV27 with TRBJ2-5; D perhaps matches TRBD2 (5 bases). Germline-derived CDR1 and CDR2 are MNHEY and SMNVEV (reference sequence). CDR3 length: 18 residues. Trimming removed 4 bases from V and 2 bases from J, with 23 bases in between.

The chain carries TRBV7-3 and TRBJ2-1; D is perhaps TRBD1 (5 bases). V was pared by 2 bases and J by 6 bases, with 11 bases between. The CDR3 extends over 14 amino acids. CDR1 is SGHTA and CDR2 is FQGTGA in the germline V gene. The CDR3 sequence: CASSLDSPGNEQFF. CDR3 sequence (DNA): TGTGCCAGCAGCTTAGACAGCCCTGGCAATGAGCAGTTCTTC.

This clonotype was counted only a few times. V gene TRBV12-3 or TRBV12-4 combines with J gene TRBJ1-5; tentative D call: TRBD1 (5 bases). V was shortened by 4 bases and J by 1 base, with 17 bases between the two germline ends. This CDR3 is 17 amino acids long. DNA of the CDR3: TGTGCCAGCAGTTACTCTATAGGGGTGGAAAGCAATCAGCCCCAGCATTTT. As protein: CASSYSIGVESNQPQHF.

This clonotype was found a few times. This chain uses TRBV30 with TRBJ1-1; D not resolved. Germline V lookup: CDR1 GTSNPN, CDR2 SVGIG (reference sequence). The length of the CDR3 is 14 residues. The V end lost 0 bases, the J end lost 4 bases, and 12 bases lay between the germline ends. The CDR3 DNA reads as TGTGCCTGGAGTGTACGTGGGCTCGGCACTGAAGCTTTCTTT. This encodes CAWSVRGLGTEAFF. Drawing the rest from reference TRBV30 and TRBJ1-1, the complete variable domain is SQTIHQWPATLVQPVGSPLSLECTVEGTSNPNLYWYRQAAGRGLQLLFYSVGIGQISSEVPQNLSASRPQDRQFILSSKKLLLSDSGFYLCAWSVRGLGTEAFFGQGTRLTVV.

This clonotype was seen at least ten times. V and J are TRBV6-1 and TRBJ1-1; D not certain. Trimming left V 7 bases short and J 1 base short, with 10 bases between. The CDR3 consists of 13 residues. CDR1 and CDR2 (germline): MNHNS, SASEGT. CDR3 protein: CASIPGWNTEAFF. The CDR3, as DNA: TGTGCCAGCATCCCGGGGTGGAACACTGAAGCTTTCTTT.

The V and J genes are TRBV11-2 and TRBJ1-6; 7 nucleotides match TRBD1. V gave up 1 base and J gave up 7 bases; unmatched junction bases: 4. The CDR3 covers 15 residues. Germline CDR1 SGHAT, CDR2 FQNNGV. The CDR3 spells CASSLGTGKNSPLHF. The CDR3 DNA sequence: TGTGCCAGCAGCTTAGGGACAGGAAAAAATTCACCCCTCCACTTT. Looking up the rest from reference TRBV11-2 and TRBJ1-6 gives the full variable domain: EAGVAQSPRYKIIEKRQSVAFWCNPISGHATLYWYQQILGQGPKLLIQFQNNGVVDDSQLPKDRFSAERLKGVDSTLKIQPAKLEDSAVYLCASSLGTGKNSPLHFGNGTRLTVT.

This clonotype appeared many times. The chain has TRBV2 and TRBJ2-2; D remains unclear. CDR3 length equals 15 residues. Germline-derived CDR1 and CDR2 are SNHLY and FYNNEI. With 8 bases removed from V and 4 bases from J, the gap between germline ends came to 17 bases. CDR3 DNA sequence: TGTGCCAGCTTGAGCATAAACCCGGGCACCGGGGAGCTGTTTTTT. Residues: CASLSINPGTGELFF.

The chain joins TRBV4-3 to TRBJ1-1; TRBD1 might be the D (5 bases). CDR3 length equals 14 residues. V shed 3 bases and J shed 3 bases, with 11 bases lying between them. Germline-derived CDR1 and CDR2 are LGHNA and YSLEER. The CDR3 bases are TGCGCCAGCAGCCACGGACGAGGGGACACTGAAGCTTTCTTT. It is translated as CASSHGRGDTEAFF.

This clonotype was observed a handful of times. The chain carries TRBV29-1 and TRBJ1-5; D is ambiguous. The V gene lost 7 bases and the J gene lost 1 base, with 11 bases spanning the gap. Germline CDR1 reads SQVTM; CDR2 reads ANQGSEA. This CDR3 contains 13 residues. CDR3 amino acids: CSARLESNQPQHF. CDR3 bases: TGCAGCGCCCGCCTGGAGAGCAATCAGCCCCAGCATTTT.

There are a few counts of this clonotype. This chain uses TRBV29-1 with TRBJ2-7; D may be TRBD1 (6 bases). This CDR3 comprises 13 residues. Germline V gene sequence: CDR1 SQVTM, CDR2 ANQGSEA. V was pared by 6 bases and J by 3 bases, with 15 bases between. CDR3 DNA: TGCAGCGTCGTCCGGGACAACGACTACGAGCAGTACTTC. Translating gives CSVVRDNDYEQYF.

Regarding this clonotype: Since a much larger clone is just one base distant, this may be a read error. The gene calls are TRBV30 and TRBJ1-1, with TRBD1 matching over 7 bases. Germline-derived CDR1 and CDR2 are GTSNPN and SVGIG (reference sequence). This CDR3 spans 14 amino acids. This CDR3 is CAWSAEGARTEACF. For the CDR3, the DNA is TGTGCCTGGAGCGCCGAGGGGGCTAGAACTGAAGCTTGCTTT.

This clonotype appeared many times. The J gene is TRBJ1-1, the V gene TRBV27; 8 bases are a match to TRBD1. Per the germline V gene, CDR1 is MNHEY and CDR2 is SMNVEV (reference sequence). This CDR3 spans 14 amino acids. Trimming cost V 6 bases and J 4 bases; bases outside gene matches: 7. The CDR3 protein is CASSLDRVGTEAFF. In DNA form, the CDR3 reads TGTGCCAGCAGCCTGGACAGGGTGGGCACTGAAGCTTTCTTT.

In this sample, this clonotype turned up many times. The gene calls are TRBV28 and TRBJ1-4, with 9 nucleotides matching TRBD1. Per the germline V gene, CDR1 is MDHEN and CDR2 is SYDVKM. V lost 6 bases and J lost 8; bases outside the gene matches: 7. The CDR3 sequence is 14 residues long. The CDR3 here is CASSSGTGTEKLFF. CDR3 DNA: TGTGCCAGCAGCTCGGGGACAGGGACCGAAAAACTGTTTTTT. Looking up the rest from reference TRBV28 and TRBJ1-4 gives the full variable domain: DVKVTQSSRYLVKRTGEKVFLECVQDMDHENMFWYRQDPGLGLRLIYFSYDVKMKEKGDIPEGYSVSREKKERFSLILESASTNQTSMYLCASSSGTGTEKLFFGSGTQLSVL.

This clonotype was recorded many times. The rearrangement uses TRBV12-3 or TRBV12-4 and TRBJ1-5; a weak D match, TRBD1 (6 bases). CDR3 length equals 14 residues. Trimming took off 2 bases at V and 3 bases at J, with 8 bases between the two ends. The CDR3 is CASSLQGPNQPQHF. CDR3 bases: TGTGCCAGCAGTTTACAGGGGCCCAATCAGCCCCAGCATTTT.

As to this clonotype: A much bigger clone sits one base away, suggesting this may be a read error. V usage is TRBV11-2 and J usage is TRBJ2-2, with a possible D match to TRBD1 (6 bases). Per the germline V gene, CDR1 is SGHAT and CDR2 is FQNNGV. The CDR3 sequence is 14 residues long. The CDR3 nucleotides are TGTGCCAGCAGCCCCACAGGGTCGGCCGGGGAGCTGCTTTTT. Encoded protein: CASSPTGSAGELLF.

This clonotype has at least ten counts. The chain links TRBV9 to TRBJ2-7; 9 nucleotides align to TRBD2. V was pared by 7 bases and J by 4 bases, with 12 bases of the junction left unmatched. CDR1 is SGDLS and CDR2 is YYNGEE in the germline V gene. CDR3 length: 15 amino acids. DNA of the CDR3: TGTGCCAGCTCAAAGGAAGGACTAGCGAATTACGAGCAGTACTTC. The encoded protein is CASSKEGLANYEQYF.